The next 4 T cell receptor beta chains were all read from a single sample in a study of cytomegalovirus exposure and HLA in healthy donors. The assay was immunoSEQ multiplex PCR, and TCRdb's table has in-frame clones only and misses some. This repertoire shows 250,000 to 350,000 clones, about nine tenths found once; its top ten account for around 0.8%. Sample: PBMCs. The receptors shown here come from a woman aged 18-30 years in good health and CMV-seronegative.

This rearrangement joins TRBV5-1 to TRBJ1-2; perhaps TRBD1 as D (6 bases). CDR1 is SGHRS and CDR2 is YFSETQ in the germline V gene. This CDR3 comprises 12 residues. Trimming removed 3 bases at V and 8 bases at J, with 11 bases between. The CDR3 bases are TGCGCCAGCAGCTGGGGACAAGCCGGCTACACCTTC. Protein sequence: CASSWGQAGYTF.

CDR3 in amino acids: CASSSPPAQGYYEQYF. DNA of the CDR3: TGTGCCAGCAGTTCCCCGCCGGCACAGGGGTACTACGAGCAGTACTTC. The chain recombines TRBV6-5 with TRBJ2-7; 7 bases are shared with TRBD1. V lost 4 bases, J lost 3 bases, and 12 bases stayed unmatched. CDR1 and CDR2 from the germline V gene are MNHEY and SVGAGI. CDR3 length equals 16 residues.

This sequence joins TRBV10-3 and TRBJ2-3, with D possibly matching TRBD1 (5 bases). Germline CDR1 reads ENHRY; CDR2 reads SYGVKD. CDR3 length equals 14 residues. V was cut by 7 bases and J by 0 bases, with 11 bases left in between. CDR3 residues: CAIKGAFSTDTQYF. DNA for the CDR3: TGTGCCATCAAAGGGGCGTTTAGCACAGATACGCAGTATTTT.

This clone occurred once. J is TRBJ1-2 and V is TRBV5-4; TRBD1 agrees at 8 bases. V shed 2 bases, J shed 0 bases, and the junction held 12 bases outside the gene matches. Germline loops: CDR1 SGHNT, CDR2 YYREEE (reference sequence). CDR3 length: 18 residues. CDR3 in amino acids: CASSLGGTGGRANYGYTF. The CDR3 nucleotides are TGTGCCAGCAGCTTAGGGGGGACAGGAGGGCGGGCTAACTATGGCTACACCTTC.